This TCR beta chain was obtained from a study of control samples from healthy donors and cancer patients. The repertoire was sequenced with immunoSEQ multiplex PCR; TCRdb's copy has only in-frame clones and lacks some. In the table there are 130,000 or so clones, roughly 90% of which are singletons. Between the trimmed V and J ends, which lost 7 bases and 2 bases, there was a span of 9 bases. The CDR3 contains 11 residues. CDR1 and CDR2 (germline): DFQATT, SNEGSKA (reference sequence). The V and J genes are TRBV20-1 and TRBJ2-7; weak D call: TRBD1 (5 bases). The sequenced sample consisted of PBMCs. This TCR came from a man in his forties or fifties with head and neck cancer. Here the CDR3 reads CSVADTYEQYF. The CDR3 bases are TGCAGTGTTGCGGACACCTACGAGCAGTACTTC.